Listed below are T cell receptor beta chains from one sample, sequenced in a study of CD8 T cells in ankylosing spondylitis. TCRdb re-derived calls from the 5' RACE reads in MiXCR, one entry per CDR3 protein. This sample has fewer than 750,000 distinct CDR3 sequences, with roughly 19% found just once. Sequencing used blood, either unsorted or a sorted T cell fraction (not recorded which). The receptors come from a male donor with ankylosing spondylitis. Both conserved end residues are part of each CDR3. D genes are given only for firm matches. Expanded clones get a size class; other rows say once, few or many, or leave the size out.

v_gene: TRBV10-3
abundance: .
j_gene: TRBJ2-3
d_gene: TRBD2
CDR3nt: TGTGCCATCAGTCCTAGCGGAGTGGGGACAGATACGCAGTATTTT
CDR3aa: CAISPSGVGTDTQYF

v_gene: TRBV3-1
abundance: few
j_gene: TRBJ2-7
d_gene: .
CDR3nt: TGTGCCAGCAGCCAAGGCAGGGGGGACAACGAGCAGTACTTC
CDR3aa: CASSQGRGDNEQYF

v_gene: TRBV7-8
abundance: many
j_gene: TRBJ2-1
d_gene: TRBD2
CDR3nt: TGTGCCAGCAGCGTTAGCGGGAGAGGGTACAATGAGCAGTTCTTC
CDR3aa: CASSVSGRGYNEQFF

v_gene: TRBV12-3/TRBV12-4
abundance: few
j_gene: TRBJ2-1
d_gene: .
CDR3nt: TGTGCCAGCAGCCGGACAGCCTCCTACAATGAGCAGTTCTTC
CDR3aa: CASSRTASYNEQFF

v_gene: TRBV4-1
abundance: few
j_gene: TRBJ1-2
d_gene: .
CDR3nt: TGCGCCAGCAGCGAAGAGGGAGGGACGGTAGTCTATGGCTACACCTTC
CDR3aa: CASSEEGGTVVYGYTF

v_gene: TRBV27
abundance: .
j_gene: TRBJ2-6
d_gene: .
CDR3nt: TGTGCCAGCAGTACCTCGGTATCTGGGGCCAACGTCCTGACTTTC
CDR3aa: CASSTSVSGANVLTF

v_gene: TRBV5-6
abundance: few
j_gene: TRBJ2-7
d_gene: .
CDR3nt: TGTGCCAGCAGCCCCGGGACGGCGGGTGGGGCCTACGAGCAGTACTTC
CDR3aa: CASSPGTAGGAYEQYF

v_gene: TRBV4-1
abundance: .
j_gene: TRBJ1-4
d_gene: TRBD1
CDR3nt: TGCGCCAGCAGCCATAACGACAGGGATGGGACTAATGAAAAACTGTTTTTT
CDR3aa: CASSHNDRDGTNEKLFF

v_gene: TRBV19
abundance: .
j_gene: TRBJ2-7
d_gene: .
CDR3nt: TGTGCCAGTGGATCTGGGGTGTACGAGCAGTACTTC
CDR3aa: CASGSGVYEQYF

v_gene: TRBV20-1
abundance: .
j_gene: TRBJ2-7
d_gene: .
CDR3nt: TGCAGTGCCTATTCCCTCACAGCCTACGAGCAGTACTTC
CDR3aa: CSAYSLTAYEQYF

v_gene: TRBV5-1
abundance: .
j_gene: TRBJ2-2
d_gene: .
CDR3nt: TGCGCCAGCAGCTTAACAGCAGGTGGGACCGGGGAGCTGTTTTTT
CDR3aa: CASSLTAGGTGELFF

v_gene: TRBV6-2/TRBV6-3
abundance: once
j_gene: TRBJ2-7
d_gene: TRBD2
CDR3nt: TGTGCCAGCAATAGCGGGAGGGCCTTTTTTCCGAGCTCCTACGAGCAGTACTTC
CDR3aa: CASNSGRAFFPSSYEQYF

v_gene: TRBV23-1
abundance: .
j_gene: TRBJ2-1
d_gene: .
CDR3nt: TGCGCCAGCAGTCGTACAGGTTTATTGCAGTTCTTC
CDR3aa: CASSRTGLLQFF

v_gene: TRBV20-1
abundance: many
j_gene: TRBJ1-6
d_gene: TRBD1
CDR3nt: TGCAGTGCTAGAGACCGACAGGGGTCTAATTCACCCCTCCACTTT
CDR3aa: CSARDRQGSNSPLHF

v_gene: TRBV12-3/TRBV12-4
abundance: .
j_gene: TRBJ1-5
d_gene: .
CDR3nt: TGTGCCAGCCGACGGGAGGCCAATCAGCCCCAGCATTTT
CDR3aa: CASRREANQPQHF

v_gene: TRBV3-1
abundance: few
j_gene: TRBJ2-5
d_gene: .
CDR3nt: TGTGCCAGCAGCCACCACGGCCAAGAGACCCAGTACTTC
CDR3aa: CASSHHGQETQYF

v_gene: TRBV13
abundance: .
j_gene: TRBJ2-3
d_gene: .
CDR3nt: TGTGCCAGCAGCCCGTCGAGACCGCGGGACACAGATACGCAGTATTTT
CDR3aa: CASSPSRPRDTDTQYF

v_gene: TRBV12-3/TRBV12-4
abundance: few
j_gene: TRBJ1-6
d_gene: .
CDR3nt: TGTGCCAGCAGTTTAAATCGGGTTTCACCCCTCCACTTT
CDR3aa: CASSLNRVSPLHF

v_gene: TRBV15
abundance: .
j_gene: TRBJ2-1
d_gene: TRBD1
CDR3nt: TGTGCCACCAGCCCTCAGGACAGGGGGCCAGGTGAGCAGTTCTTC
CDR3aa: CATSPQDRGPGEQFF

v_gene: TRBV5-5
abundance: few
j_gene: TRBJ2-1
d_gene: TRBD1
CDR3nt: TGTGCCACCTCAGGGGGCAATGAGCAGTTCTTC
CDR3aa: CATSGGNEQFF

v_gene: TRBV29-1
abundance: .
j_gene: TRBJ1-2
d_gene: TRBD1
CDR3nt: TGCAGCGGGGTGGCAGGGGGCTATGGCTACACCTTC
CDR3aa: CSGVAGGYGYTF

v_gene: TRBV20-1
abundance: few
j_gene: TRBJ1-5
d_gene: .
CDR3nt: TGCAGTGCTAGACCTAGACGACCTGGAAGCAATCAGCCCCAGCATTTT
CDR3aa: CSARPRRPGSNQPQHF

v_gene: TRBV18
abundance: few
j_gene: TRBJ1-3
d_gene: TRBD1
CDR3nt: TGTGCCAGCTCACCACCGACAGGGGAGACTGGAAACACCATATATTTT
CDR3aa: CASSPPTGETGNTIYF

v_gene: TRBV29-1
abundance: .
j_gene: TRBJ1-1
d_gene: .
CDR3nt: TGCAGCGTGACCCCAGGGCCGAACACTGAAGCTTTCTTT
CDR3aa: CSVTPGPNTEAFF

v_gene: TRBV2
abundance: few
j_gene: TRBJ2-5
d_gene: .
CDR3nt: TGTGCCAGCAGTGAAGCCATTTTAGAGACCCAGTACTTC
CDR3aa: CASSEAILETQYF

v_gene: TRBV18
abundance: .
j_gene: TRBJ1-1
d_gene: .
CDR3nt: TGTGCCAGCTCACCACAGGGGTCACGTAGGCAGACTGAAGCTTTCTTT
CDR3aa: CASSPQGSRRQTEAFF

v_gene: TRBV7-6
abundance: few
j_gene: TRBJ1-5
d_gene: TRBD1
CDR3nt: TGTGCCAGCAGCTTGGGACAGGGCCCCCCGAATAGCAATCAGCCCCAGCATTTT
CDR3aa: CASSLGQGPPNSNQPQHF

v_gene: TRBV3-1
abundance: .
j_gene: TRBJ1-1
d_gene: .
CDR3nt: TGTGCCAGCAGCCGGGGGGGCTTTGGCACTGAAGCTTTCTTT
CDR3aa: CASSRGGFGTEAFF

v_gene: TRBV29-1
abundance: few
j_gene: TRBJ2-1
d_gene: TRBD2
CDR3nt: TGCAGCGCCGAGCGGGAACCCTACAATGAGCAGTTCTTC
CDR3aa: CSAEREPYNEQFF

v_gene: TRBV18
abundance: few
j_gene: TRBJ2-1
d_gene: TRBD1
CDR3nt: TGTGCCAGCTCACCGGGGACAGGGTCCGACAATGAGCAGTTCTTC
CDR3aa: CASSPGTGSDNEQFF

v_gene: TRBV4-1
abundance: .
j_gene: TRBJ1-2
d_gene: .
CDR3nt: TGCGCCAGCAGACCACCCGGCCTCTCGGGGGTTTATGGCTACACCTTC
CDR3aa: CASRPPGLSGVYGYTF

v_gene: TRBV5-1
abundance: .
j_gene: TRBJ1-2
d_gene: .
CDR3nt: TGCGCCAGCAGCTTGTCACGCGGGGCCACTACTAACTATGGCTACACCTTC
CDR3aa: CASSLSRGATTNYGYTF

v_gene: TRBV12-3/TRBV12-4
abundance: many
j_gene: TRBJ2-2
d_gene: .
CDR3nt: TGTGCCAGCACCGGCTGGGACCAGTCGAACACCGGGGAGCTGTTTTTT
CDR3aa: CASTGWDQSNTGELFF

v_gene: TRBV6-1
abundance: few
j_gene: TRBJ1-2
d_gene: .
CDR3nt: TGTGCCAGCAGCCGACAGCCTACAAACTATGGCTACACCTTC
CDR3aa: CASSRQPTNYGYTF

v_gene: TRBV5-1
abundance: .
j_gene: TRBJ2-5
d_gene: TRBD1
CDR3nt: TGCGCCAGCAGCGGGGGGACAGGGGGCTTGGAGACCCAGTACTTC
CDR3aa: CASSGGTGGLETQYF

v_gene: TRBV14
abundance: few
j_gene: TRBJ1-2
d_gene: .
CDR3nt: TGTGCCAGCAGCACCCGACACATGACGAACTATGGCTACACCTTC
CDR3aa: CASSTRHMTNYGYTF

v_gene: TRBV18
abundance: .
j_gene: TRBJ2-7
d_gene: TRBD2
CDR3nt: TGTGCCAGCTCAACGGGAATAGCGGGGAGGTACGAGCAGTACTTC
CDR3aa: CASSTGIAGRYEQYF

v_gene: TRBV29-1
abundance: once
j_gene: TRBJ2-1
d_gene: TRBD2
CDR3nt: TGCAGTGCTGGTCGACTAGCGGGAGACAATGAGCAGTTCTTC
CDR3aa: CSAGRLAGDNEQFF

v_gene: TRBV12-3/TRBV12-4
abundance: .
j_gene: TRBJ1-5
d_gene: .
CDR3nt: TGTGCCAGCAGTTTATTTCACGGGAGCAATCAGCCCCAGCATTTT
CDR3aa: CASSLFHGSNQPQHF

v_gene: TRBV28
abundance: .
j_gene: TRBJ1-5
d_gene: .
CDR3nt: TGTGCCAGCAGTTTGTATGTTAATAGCAATCAGCCCCAGCATTTT
CDR3aa: CASSLYVNSNQPQHF

v_gene: TRBV12-3/TRBV12-4
abundance: many
j_gene: TRBJ2-2
d_gene: .
CDR3nt: TGTGCCAGCAGTTTGAGGGAGACCACCGGGGAGCTGTTTTTT
CDR3aa: CASSLRETTGELFF

v_gene: TRBV6-1
abundance: few
j_gene: TRBJ1-1
d_gene: .
CDR3nt: TGTGCCAGCAGTGAAATGCGGGATACTGAAGCTTTCTTT
CDR3aa: CASSEMRDTEAFF

v_gene: TRBV25-1
abundance: few
j_gene: TRBJ2-2
d_gene: .
CDR3nt: TGTGCCAGCAGTGACCGGGACCTTGGGACCGGGGAGCTGTTTTTT
CDR3aa: CASSDRDLGTGELFF

v_gene: TRBV20-1
abundance: many
j_gene: TRBJ1-6
d_gene: .
CDR3nt: TGCAGTGCCCGCCAGACCTTAACGGGGTATAATTCACCCCTCCACTTT
CDR3aa: CSARQTLTGYNSPLHF

v_gene: TRBV6-5
abundance: .
j_gene: TRBJ1-2
d_gene: TRBD1
CDR3nt: TGTGCCAGCAGTTACGCACAGGGGGCAGGACAAGGCTACACCTTC
CDR3aa: CASSYAQGAGQGYTF